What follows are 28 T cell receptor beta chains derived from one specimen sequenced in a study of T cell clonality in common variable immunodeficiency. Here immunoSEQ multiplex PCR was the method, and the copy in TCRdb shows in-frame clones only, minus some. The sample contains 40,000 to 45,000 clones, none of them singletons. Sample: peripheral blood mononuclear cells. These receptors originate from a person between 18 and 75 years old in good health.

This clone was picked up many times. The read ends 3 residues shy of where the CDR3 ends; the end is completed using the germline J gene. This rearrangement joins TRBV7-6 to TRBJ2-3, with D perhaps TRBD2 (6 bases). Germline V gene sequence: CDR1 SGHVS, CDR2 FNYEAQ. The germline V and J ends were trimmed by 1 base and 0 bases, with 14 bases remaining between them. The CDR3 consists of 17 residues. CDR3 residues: CASSLGTRGTSTDTQYF. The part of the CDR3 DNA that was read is TGTGCCAGCAGCTTAGGTACGCGGGGCACAAGCACAGATACG. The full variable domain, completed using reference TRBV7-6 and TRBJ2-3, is GAGVSQSPRYKVTKRGQDVALRCDPISGHVSLYWYRQALGQGPEFLTYFNYEAQQDKSGLPNDRFSAERPEGSISTLTIQRTEQRDSAMYRCASSLGTRGTSTDTQYFGPGTRLTVL.

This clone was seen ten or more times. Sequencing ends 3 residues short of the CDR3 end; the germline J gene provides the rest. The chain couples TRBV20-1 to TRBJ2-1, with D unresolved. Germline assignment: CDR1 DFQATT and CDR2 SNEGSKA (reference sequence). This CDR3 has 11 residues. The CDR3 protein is CSPRKVNEQFF. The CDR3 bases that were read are TGCAGCCCTAGAAAGGTCAATGAG.

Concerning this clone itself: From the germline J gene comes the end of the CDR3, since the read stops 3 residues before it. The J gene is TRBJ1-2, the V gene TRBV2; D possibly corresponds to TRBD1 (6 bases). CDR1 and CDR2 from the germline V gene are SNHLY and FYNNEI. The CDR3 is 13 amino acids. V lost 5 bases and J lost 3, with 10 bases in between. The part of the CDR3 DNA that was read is TGTGCCAGCAGTAGGGGGTTCGACTATGGC. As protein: CASSRGFDYG. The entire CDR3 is CASSRGFDYGYTF.

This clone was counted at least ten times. Partial CDR3 DNA: TGTGCCATCAGTGGACTAGCGGGAGTGGCGGATACG. It translates to CAISGLAGVADT. From start to end, the CDR3 is CAISGLAGVADTQYF. The chain carries TRBV10-3 and TRBJ2-3, with 12 bases aligning to TRBD2. The CDR3 end lies 3 residues beyond the end of the read and is filled in from the germline J gene. Germline-derived CDR1 and CDR2 are ENHRY and SYGVKD. With 4 bases clipped from V and 6 bases from J, the junction kept 5 bases outside the gene matches. This CDR3 has 15 residues.

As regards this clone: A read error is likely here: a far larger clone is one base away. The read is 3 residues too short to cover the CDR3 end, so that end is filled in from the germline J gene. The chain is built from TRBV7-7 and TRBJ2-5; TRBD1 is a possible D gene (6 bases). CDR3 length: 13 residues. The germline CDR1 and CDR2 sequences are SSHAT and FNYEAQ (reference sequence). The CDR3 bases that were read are TGTTCCAGCAGCTTAGTACAGGGAGAGACC. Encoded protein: CSSSLVQGET. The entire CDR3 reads CSSSLVQGETQYF.

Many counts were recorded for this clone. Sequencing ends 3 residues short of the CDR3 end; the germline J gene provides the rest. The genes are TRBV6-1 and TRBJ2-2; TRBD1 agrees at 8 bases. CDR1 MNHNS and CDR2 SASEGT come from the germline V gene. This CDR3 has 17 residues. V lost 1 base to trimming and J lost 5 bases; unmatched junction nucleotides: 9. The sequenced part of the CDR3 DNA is TGTGCCAGCAGTGAAGGATCAGGGGGCGCTTGGACCGGGGAG. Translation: CASSEGSGGAWTGE. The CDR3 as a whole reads CASSEGSGGAWTGELFF.

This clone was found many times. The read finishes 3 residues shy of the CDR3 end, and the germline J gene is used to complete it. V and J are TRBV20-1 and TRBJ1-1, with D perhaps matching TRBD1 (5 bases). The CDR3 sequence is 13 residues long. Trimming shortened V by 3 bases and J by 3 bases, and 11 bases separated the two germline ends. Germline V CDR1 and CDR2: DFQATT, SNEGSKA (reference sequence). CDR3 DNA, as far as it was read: TGCAGTGCTAGGGACCTAGGGGACACTGAA. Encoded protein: CSARDLGDTE. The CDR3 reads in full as CSARDLGDTEAFF.

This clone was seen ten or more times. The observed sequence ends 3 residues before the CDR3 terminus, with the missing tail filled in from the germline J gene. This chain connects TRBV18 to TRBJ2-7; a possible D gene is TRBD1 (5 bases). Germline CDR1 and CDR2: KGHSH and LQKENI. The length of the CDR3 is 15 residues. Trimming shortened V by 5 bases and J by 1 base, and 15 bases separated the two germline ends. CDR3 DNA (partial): TGTGCCAGCTCAAACCACCTACAGGTGTCCTACGAG. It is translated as CASSNHLQVSYE. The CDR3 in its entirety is CASSNHLQVSYEQYF.

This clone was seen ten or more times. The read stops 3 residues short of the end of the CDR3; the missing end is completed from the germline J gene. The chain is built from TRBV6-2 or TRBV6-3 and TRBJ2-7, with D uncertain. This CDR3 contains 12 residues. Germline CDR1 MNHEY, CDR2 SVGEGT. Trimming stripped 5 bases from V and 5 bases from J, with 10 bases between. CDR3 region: CASSARLDEQYF. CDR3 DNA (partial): TGTGCCAGCAGTGCCCGACTGGACGAG.

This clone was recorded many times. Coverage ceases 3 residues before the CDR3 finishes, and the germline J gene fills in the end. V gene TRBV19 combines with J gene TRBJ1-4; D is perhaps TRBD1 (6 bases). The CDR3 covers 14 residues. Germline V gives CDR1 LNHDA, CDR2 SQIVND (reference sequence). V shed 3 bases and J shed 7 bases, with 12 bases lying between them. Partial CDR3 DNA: TGTGCCAGTAGTATCGAAAGACAGGCTGAAAAA. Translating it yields CASSIERQAEK. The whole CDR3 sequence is CASSIERQAEKLFF. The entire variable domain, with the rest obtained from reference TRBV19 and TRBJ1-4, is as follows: DGGITQSPKYLFRKEGQNVTLSCEQNLNHDAMYWYRQDPGQGLRLIYYSQIVNDFQKGDIAEGYSVSREKKESFPLTVTSAQKNPTAFYLCASSIERQAEKLFFGSGTQLSVL.

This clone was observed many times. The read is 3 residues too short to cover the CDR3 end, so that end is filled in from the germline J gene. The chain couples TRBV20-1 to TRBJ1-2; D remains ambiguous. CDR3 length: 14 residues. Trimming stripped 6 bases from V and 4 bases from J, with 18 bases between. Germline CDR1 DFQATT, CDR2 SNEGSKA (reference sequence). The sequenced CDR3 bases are TGCAGTGCCCTCACGTTTAGGGCGAGCTATGGC. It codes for CSALTFRASYG. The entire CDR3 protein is CSALTFRASYGYTF.

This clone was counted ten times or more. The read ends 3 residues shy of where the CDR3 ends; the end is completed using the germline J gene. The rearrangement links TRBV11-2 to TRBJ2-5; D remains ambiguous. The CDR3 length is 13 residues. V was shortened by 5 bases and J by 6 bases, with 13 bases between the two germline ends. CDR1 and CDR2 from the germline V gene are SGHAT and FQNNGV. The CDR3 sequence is CASSPSLVKTQYF. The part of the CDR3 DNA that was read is TGTGCCAGCAGCCCGAGCTTAGTAAAGACC.

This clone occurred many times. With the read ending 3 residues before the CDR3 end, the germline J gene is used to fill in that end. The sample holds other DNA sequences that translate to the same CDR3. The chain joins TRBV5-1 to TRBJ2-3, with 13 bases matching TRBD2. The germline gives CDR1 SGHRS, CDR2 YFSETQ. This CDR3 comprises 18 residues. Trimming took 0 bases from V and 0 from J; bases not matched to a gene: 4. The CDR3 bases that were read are TGCGCCAGCAGCTTGGGACTAGCGGGGGGACCTAGCACAGATACG. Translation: CASSLGLAGGPSTDT. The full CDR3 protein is CASSLGLAGGPSTDTQYF.

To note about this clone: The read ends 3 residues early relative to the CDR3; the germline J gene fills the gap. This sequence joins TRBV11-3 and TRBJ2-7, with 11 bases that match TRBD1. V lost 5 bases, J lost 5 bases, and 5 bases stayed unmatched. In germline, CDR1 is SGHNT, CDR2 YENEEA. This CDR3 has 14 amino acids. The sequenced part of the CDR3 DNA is TGTGCCAGCAGCCCCCGGACAGGGGGCAACGAG. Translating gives CASSPRTGGNE. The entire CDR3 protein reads CASSPRTGGNEQYF.

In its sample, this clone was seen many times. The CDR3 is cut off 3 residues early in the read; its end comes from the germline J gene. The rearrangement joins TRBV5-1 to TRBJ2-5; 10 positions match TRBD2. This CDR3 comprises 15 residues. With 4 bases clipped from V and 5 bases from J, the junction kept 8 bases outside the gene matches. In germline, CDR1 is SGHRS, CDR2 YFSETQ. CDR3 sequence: CASSAGLAPLETQYF. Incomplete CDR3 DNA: TGCGCCAGCAGCGCGGGACTAGCGCCATTGGAGACC.

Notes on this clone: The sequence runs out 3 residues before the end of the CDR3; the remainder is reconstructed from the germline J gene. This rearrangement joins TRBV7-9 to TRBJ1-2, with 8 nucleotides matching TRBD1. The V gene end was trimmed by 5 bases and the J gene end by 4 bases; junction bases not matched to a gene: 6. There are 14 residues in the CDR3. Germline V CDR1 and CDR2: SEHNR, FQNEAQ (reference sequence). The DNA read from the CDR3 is TGTGCCAGCAGCGGAGACAGGGGACTCTATGGC. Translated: CASSGDRGLYG. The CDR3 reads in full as CASSGDRGLYGYTF.

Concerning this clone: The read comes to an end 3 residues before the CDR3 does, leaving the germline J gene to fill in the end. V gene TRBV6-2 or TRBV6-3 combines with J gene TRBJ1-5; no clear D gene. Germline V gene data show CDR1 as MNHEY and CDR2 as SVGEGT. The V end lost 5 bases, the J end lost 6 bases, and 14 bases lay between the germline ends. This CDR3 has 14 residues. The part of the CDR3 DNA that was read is TGTGCCAGCAGTCTATCCCCCGTGAGTCAGCCC. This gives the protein CASSLSPVSQP. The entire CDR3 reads CASSLSPVSQPQHF.

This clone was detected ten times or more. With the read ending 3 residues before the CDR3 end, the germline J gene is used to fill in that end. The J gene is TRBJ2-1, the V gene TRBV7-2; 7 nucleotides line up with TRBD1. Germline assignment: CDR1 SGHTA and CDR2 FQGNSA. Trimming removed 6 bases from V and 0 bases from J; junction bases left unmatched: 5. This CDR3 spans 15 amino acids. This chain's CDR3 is CASRRQGHSYNEQFF. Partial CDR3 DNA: TGTGCCAGCAGACGACAGGGCCACTCCTACAATGAG.

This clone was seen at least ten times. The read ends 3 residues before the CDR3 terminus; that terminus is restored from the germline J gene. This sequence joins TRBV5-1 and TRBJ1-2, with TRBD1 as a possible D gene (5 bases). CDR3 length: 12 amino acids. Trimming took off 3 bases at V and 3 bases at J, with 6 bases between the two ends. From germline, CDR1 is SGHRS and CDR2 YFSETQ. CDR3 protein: CASSSTDYGYTF. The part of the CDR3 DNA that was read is TGCGCCAGCAGCTCGACAGACTATGGC.

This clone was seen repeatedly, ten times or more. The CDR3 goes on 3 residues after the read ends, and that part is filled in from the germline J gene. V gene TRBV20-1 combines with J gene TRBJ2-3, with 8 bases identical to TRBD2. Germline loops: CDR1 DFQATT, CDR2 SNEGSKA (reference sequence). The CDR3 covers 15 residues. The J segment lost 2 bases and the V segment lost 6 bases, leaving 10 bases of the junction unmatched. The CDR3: CSAHRLAQTTDTQYF. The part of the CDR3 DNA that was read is TGCAGTGCACACCGACTAGCGCAGACCACAGATACG.

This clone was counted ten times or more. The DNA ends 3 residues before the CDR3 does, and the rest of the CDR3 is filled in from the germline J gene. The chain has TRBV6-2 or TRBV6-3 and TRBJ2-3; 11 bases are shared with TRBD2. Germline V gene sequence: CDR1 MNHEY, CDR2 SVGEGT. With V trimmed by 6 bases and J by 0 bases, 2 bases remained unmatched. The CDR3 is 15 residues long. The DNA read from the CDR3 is TGTGCCAGCAGAATAGCGGGGGGGAGCACAGATACG. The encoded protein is CASRIAGGSTDT. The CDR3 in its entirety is CASRIAGGSTDTQYF.

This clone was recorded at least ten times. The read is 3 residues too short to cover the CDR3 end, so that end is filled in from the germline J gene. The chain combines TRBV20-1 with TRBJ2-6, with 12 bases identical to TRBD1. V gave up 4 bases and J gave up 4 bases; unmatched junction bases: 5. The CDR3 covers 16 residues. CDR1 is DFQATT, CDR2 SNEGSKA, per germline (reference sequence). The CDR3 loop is CSAIRDRGPGANVLTF. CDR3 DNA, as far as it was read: TGCAGTGCTATACGGGACAGGGGGCCGGGGGCCAACGTC.

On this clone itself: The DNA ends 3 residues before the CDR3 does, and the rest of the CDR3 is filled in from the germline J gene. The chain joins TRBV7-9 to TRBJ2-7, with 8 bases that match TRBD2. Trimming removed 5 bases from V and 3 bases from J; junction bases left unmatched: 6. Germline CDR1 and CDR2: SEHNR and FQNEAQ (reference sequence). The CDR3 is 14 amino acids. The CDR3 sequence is CASSGVSGGYEQYF. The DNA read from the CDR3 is TGTGCCAGCAGCGGGGTAAGCGGGGGCTACGAG.

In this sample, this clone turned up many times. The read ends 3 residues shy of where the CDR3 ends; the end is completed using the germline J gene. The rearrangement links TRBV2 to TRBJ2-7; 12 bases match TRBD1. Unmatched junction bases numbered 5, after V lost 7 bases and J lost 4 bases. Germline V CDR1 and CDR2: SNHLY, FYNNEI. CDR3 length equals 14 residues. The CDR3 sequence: CASTGQGAWYEQYF. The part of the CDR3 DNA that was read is TGTGCCAGCACGGGACAGGGGGCTTGGTACGAG.

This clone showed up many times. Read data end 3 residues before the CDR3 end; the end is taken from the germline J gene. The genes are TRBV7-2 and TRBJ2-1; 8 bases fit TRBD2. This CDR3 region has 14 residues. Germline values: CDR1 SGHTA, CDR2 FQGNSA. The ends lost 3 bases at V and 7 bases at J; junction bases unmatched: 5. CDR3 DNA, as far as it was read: TGTGCCAGCAGCTTCACTAGCGGTGGGAATGAG. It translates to CASSFTSGGNE. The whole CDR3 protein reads CASSFTSGGNEQFF.

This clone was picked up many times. The CDR3 here is CAWSLGGGYTF. CDR3 DNA, as far as it was read: TGTGCCTGGAGTCTCGGAGGGGGC. The chain links TRBV30 to TRBJ1-2, with no clear D. The read finishes 3 residues shy of the CDR3 end, and the germline J gene is used to complete it. Germline V CDR1 and CDR2: GTSNPN, SVGIG (reference sequence). CDR3 length: 11 residues.

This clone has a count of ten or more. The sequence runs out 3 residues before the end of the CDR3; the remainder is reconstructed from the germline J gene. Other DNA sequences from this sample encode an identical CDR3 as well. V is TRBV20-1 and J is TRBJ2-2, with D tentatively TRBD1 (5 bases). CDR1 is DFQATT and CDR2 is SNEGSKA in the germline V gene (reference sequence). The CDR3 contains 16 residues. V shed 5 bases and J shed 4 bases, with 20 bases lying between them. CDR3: CSALRSRVLRTGELFF. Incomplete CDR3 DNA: TGCAGTGCTCTACGAAGCAGGGTGTTGCGCACCGGGGAG.

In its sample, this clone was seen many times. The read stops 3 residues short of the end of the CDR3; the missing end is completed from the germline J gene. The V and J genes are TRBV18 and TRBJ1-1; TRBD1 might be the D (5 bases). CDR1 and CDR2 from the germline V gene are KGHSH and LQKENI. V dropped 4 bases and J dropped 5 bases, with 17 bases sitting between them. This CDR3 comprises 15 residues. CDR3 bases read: TGTGCCAGCTCACGTGCCACAGGTGAAGGTACTGAA. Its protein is CASSRATGEGTE. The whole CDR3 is CASSRATGEGTEAFF.